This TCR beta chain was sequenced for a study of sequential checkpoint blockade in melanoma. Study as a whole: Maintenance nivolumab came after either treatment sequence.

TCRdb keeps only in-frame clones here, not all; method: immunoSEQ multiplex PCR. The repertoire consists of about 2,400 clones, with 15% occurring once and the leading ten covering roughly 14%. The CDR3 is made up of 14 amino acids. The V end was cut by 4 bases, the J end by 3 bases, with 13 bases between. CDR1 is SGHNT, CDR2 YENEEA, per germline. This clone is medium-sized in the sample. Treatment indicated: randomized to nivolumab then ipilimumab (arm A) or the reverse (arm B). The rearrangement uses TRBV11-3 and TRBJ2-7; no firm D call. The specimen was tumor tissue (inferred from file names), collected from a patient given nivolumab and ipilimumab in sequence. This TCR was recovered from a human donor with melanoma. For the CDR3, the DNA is TGTGCCAGCAGCTCACCGGGTGCTGGCTACGAGCAGTACTTC. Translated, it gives CASSSPGAGYEQYF.